One and the same sample provided the 17 T cell receptor beta chains below, sequenced in a study of regulatory T cells in long-lasting Graves disease. Construction of the TCR beta libraries employed iRepertoire HTBI primers in conjunction with Arm-PCR of CDR3 regions. TCRdb re-analysed the multiplex PCR reads in MiXCR, keeping a single row per CDR3 protein. The table records roughly 500,000 distinct CDR3 sequences, around 12% of them present only once. Time point indicated: newly diagnosed GD, antithyroid drugs for less than 3 months. Construction of the TCR library relied on RNA isolated from PBMCs. These data were also filed under a second study, of T cells in Graves' hyperthyroidism and ophthalmopathy.

The input for sequencing was peripheral blood mononuclear cells (PBMCs), taken at new diagnosis, from a patient treated with antithyroid drugs. Receptor source: a woman aged 25 to 39 with Graves disease.

This clonotype was found many times. This chain uses TRBV3-1 with TRBJ2-1; D is perhaps TRBD2 (6 bases). Trimming took 4 bases from V and 10 from J, leaving 8 bases between them. Per the germline V gene, CDR1 is LGHDT and CDR2 is YNNKEL (reference sequence). The CDR3 contains 11 residues. CDR3 in DNA: TGTGCCAGCAGCCGGGGGGACGAGCAGTTCTTC. Residues: CASSRGDEQFF.

The CDR3 protein is CASTQDFSQYF. CDR3 coding DNA: TGTGCCAGCACTCAAGATTTCTCGCAGTACTTC. This chain links TRBV11-2 with TRBJ2-7; no reliable D call. Germline values: CDR1 SGHAT, CDR2 FQNNGV. V lost 7 bases to trimming and J lost 9 bases, with 13 bases between them. The length of the CDR3 is 11 residues.

The sample holds many counts of this clonotype. The chain is built from TRBV7-9 and TRBJ2-7; 8 bases fit TRBD2. Germline CDR1 reads SEHNR; CDR2 reads FQNEAQ (reference sequence). Trimming took 5 bases from V and 3 from J; bases not matched to a gene: 9. This CDR3 is built from 15 residues. CDR3 amino acids: CASSRESGRVYEQYF. The CDR3 DNA reads as TGTGCCAGCAGCCGTGAAAGCGGGAGAGTCTACGAGCAGTACTTC.

The V and J genes are TRBV28 and TRBJ1-2; D gene unclear. Germline CDR1 MDHEN, CDR2 SYDVKM. The CDR3 consists of 15 residues. V was clipped by 5 bases and J by 0 bases, with 13 bases between them. The CDR3 nucleotides read TGTGCCAGCAGTCCGTTCGGGTTCTCTAACTATGGCTACACCTTC. This gives the protein CASSPFGFSNYGYTF.

A remark on this clonotype: A much larger clonotype is one base distant, so this may be a read error. This chain links TRBV10-3 with TRBJ1-4; D may be TRBD1 (6 bases). The germline V gene has CDR1 ENHRY and CDR2 SYGVKD. This CDR3 has 14 residues. CDR3 sequence: CAISGGRGDEELFF. The CDR3 DNA is TGTGCCATCAGTGGGGGCAGGGGAGATGAAGAACTGTTTTTT.

Ten or more counts support this clonotype. This sequence joins TRBV4-1 and TRBJ2-7; 10 bases are shared with TRBD2. Trimming took 0 bases from V and 0 from J; bases not matched to a gene: 14. The CDR3 length is 20 residues. CDR1 is MGHRA, CDR2 YSYEKL, per germline. The CDR3 here is CASSQDPPSGSPRPSYEQYF. The CDR3 coding sequence is TGCGCCAGCAGCCAAGATCCGCCTAGCGGGAGTCCCCGACCCTCCTACGAGCAGTACTTC.

This clonotype was picked up many times. The rearrangement links TRBV6-5 to TRBJ1-1; no definite D call. Per germline, CDR1 MNHEY and CDR2 SVGAGI. The length of the CDR3 is 16 residues. V was clipped by 1 base and J by 1 base, with 13 bases between them. For the CDR3, the DNA is TGTGCCAGCAGTTACTTTTTTGGCACAGAGAACACTGAAGCTTTCTTT. Encoded protein: CASSYFFGTENTEAFF.

The chain joins TRBV5-1 to TRBJ1-4; TRBD1 agrees at 8 bases. Germline trimming cut 4 bases from V and 7 bases from J; bases unmatched to any gene: 9. The CDR3 totals 15 residues. Germline V lookup: CDR1 SGHRS, CDR2 YFSETQ. The CDR3, as DNA: TGCGCCAGCAGCGTTTCAGGGGGCCGGGTTGAAAAACTGTTTTTT. Amino acids: CASSVSGGRVEKLFF. Drawing the rest from reference TRBV5-1 and TRBJ1-4, the complete variable domain is KAGVTQTPRYLIKTRGQQVTLSCSPISGHRSVSWYQQTPGQGLQFLFEYFSETQRNKGNFPGRFSGRQFSNSRSEMNVSTLELGDSALYLCASSVSGGRVEKLFFGSGTQLSVL.

This chain joins TRBV30 and TRBJ2-1; D ambiguous. The V end was cut by 7 bases, the J end by 2 bases, with 18 bases between. Germline-derived CDR1 and CDR2 are GTSNPN and SVGIG (reference sequence). The CDR3 is made up of 15 amino acids. The CDR3 coding sequence is TGTGCCTCCTTCCCGCGAGTGCCAACCTACAATGAGCAGTTCTTC. Amino acids: CASFPRVPTYNEQFF.

V and J are TRBV10-1 and TRBJ2-2, with TRBD1 identical over 9 bases. The CDR3 covers 15 residues. Germline V CDR1 and CDR2: WNHNN, SYGVQD (reference sequence). Trimming removed 3 bases from V and 3 bases from J; junction bases left unmatched: 2. The CDR3 DNA sequence: TGCGCCAGCAGTGACGGACAGGGGTACACCGGGGAGCTGTTTTTT. Translating gives CASSDGQGYTGELFF.

This clonotype was seen a handful of times. This chain connects TRBV29-1 to TRBJ1-1; 8 bases fit TRBD1. Germline V gene lookup returns CDR1 SQVTM and CDR2 ANQGSEA. V trimming: 4 bases; J trimming: 4 bases; junction bases outside the gene matches: 2. This CDR3 contains 12 residues. CDR3 sequence reads: CSVGGTGTEAFF. The CDR3 nucleotides are TGCAGCGTTGGAGGGACAGGCACTGAAGCTTTCTTT.

Many counts were recorded for this clonotype. V usage is TRBV29-1 and J usage is TRBJ2-7; 11 bases are a match to TRBD2. This CDR3 has 13 amino acids. The V gene's germline CDR1 is SQVTM and CDR2 ANQGSEA. The junction had 4 bases not matched to a gene; V was cut back by 3 bases and J by 6 bases. The CDR3 sequence is CSVDSSGRGEQYF. CDR3 nucleotides: TGCAGCGTTGATAGTAGCGGGAGGGGCGAGCAGTACTTC.

As to this clonotype: Being one base from a much bigger clone, this may be a read error. This chain connects TRBV28 to TRBJ2-7; 12 bases map to TRBD2. The CDR3 runs to 18 residues. Germline CDR1 is MDHEN and CDR2 is SYDVKM. Here the CDR3 reads CASSSPLAGGPSVYDQYF. The CDR3 nucleotides are TGTGCCAGCAGTTCACCCCTAGCGGGAGGGCCCTCTGTCTACGATCAGTACTTC.

This clonotype was seen repeatedly, ten times or more. This likely comes from a read error, as the CDR3 has no conserved phenylalanine or tryptophan at its end. The V and J genes are TRBV30 and TRBJ1-6; D is undetermined. V lost 8 bases to trimming and J lost 0 bases, with 11 bases between them. The length of the CDR3 is 14 residues. From germline, CDR1 is GTSNPN and CDR2 SVGIG (reference sequence). The CDR3 DNA reads TGTGCCGGGCGGATCAGCTCCTATAATTCACCCCTCCACCTT. It codes for CAGRISSYNSPLHL.

This clonotype showed up many times. Since a much larger clone is just one base distant, this may be a read error. The rearrangement joins TRBV5-6 to TRBJ2-1, with no clear D. Deletions cut 2 bases from V and 7 bases from J, with 4 bases between. This CDR3 is built from 11 residues. Per germline, CDR1 SGHDT and CDR2 YYEEEE. CDR3: CASSFANEQFF. The CDR3 coding sequence is TGTGCCAGCAGCTTCGCAAATGAGCAGTTCTTC.

The sample holds a few counts of this clonotype. The V gene is TRBV2, the J gene TRBJ2-3; D may be TRBD1 (5 bases). From germline, CDR1 is SNHLY and CDR2 FYNNEI. This CDR3 region has 14 residues. V was clipped by 7 bases and J by 5 bases, with 16 bases between them. The CDR3 nucleotides are TGTGCCAGCATGGGCAGGGTGGGAAAAGATACGCAGTATTTT. It specifies CASMGRVGKDTQYF.

This clonotype was found many times. The chain recombines TRBV6-1 with TRBJ1-1, with D perhaps matching TRBD1 (5 bases). With 5 bases removed from V and 3 bases from J, the gap between germline ends came to 16 bases. This CDR3 has 15 residues. Germline V CDR1 and CDR2: MNHNS, SASEGT. In DNA, the CDR3 is TGTGCCAGCAGTCTAAGACCGACAGTGGACACTGAAGCTTTCTTT. It is translated as CASSLRPTVDTEAFF.